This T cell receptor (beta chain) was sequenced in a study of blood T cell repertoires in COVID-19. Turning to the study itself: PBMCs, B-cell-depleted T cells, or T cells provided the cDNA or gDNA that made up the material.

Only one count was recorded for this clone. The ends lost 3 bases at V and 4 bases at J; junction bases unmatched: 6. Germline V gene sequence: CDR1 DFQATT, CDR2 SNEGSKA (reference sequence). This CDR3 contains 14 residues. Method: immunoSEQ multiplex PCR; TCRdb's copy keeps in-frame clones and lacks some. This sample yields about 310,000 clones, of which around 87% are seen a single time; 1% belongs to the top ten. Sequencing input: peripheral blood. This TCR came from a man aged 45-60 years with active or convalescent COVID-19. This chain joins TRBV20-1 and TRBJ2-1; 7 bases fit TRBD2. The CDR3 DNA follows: TGCAGTGCTAGTGAGCTAGCGGAGTACAATGAGCAGTTCTTC. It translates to CSASELAEYNEQFF.